Following are 7 T cell receptor beta chains from one sample sequenced in a study of T cell responses to AZD1222 COVID-19 vaccine. Measured with immunoSEQ multiplex PCR; TCRdb has only the in-frame clones, and not every one. The table has over 150,000 clones, about 90% seen once. Sequences were derived from peripheral blood, sampled on day 0 of AZD1222 vaccination. The origin of the receptors is an adult in good health.

The chain employs TRBV11-2 and TRBJ1-1, with D hard to call. Trimming cost V 3 bases and J 3 bases, with 5 bases left between them. Germline loops: CDR1 SGHAT, CDR2 FQNNGV. The CDR3 is 12 residues long. The CDR3 loop is CASSFSDTEAFF. As DNA, the CDR3 is TGTGCCAGCAGCTTCAGCGACACTGAAGCTTTCTTT.

The V gene is TRBV6-4, the J gene TRBJ2-2; D perhaps matches TRBD2 (5 bases). The germline gives CDR1 MRHNA, CDR2 SNTAGT. V shed 5 bases and J shed 1 base, with 14 bases lying between them. CDR3 size: 16 residues. The CDR3, as DNA: TGTGCCAGCAGTCTATCTTTCGGGGAGAACACCGGGGAGCTGTTTTTT. Protein: CASSLSFGENTGELFF.

The gene calls are TRBV9 and TRBJ2-2; no definite D call. CDR1 and CDR2 (germline): SGDLS, YYNGEE. CDR3 length: 14 amino acids. V lost 4 bases and J 4 bases, leaving 11 bases between the germline ends. CDR3: CASSPRAGTGELFF. The CDR3 region has the DNA TGTGCCAGCAGCCCTCGGGCCGGCACCGGGGAGCTGTTTTTT.

The V and J genes are TRBV7-9 and TRBJ2-3, with 11 bases lining up with TRBD2. The CDR3 covers 16 residues. Germline assignment: CDR1 SEHNR and CDR2 FQNEAQ (reference sequence). Trimming at V came to 8 bases and at J to 0 bases, leaving 7 bases not matched to a gene. As DNA, the CDR3 is TGTGCCAGCGAGAGGTTAGCGGGAGGGAGCACAGATACGCAGTATTTT. Translating gives CASERLAGGSTDTQYF.

DNA of the CDR3: TGTGCCAGCAGTCTCCCCCCGAGCCCCTCGGGAGAGACCCAGTACTTC. Protein: CASSLPPSPSGETQYF. The chain has TRBV28 and TRBJ2-5; no firm D call. The CDR3 contains 16 residues. Germline V gene lookup returns CDR1 MDHEN and CDR2 SYDVKM. Trimming pared 5 bases from V and 4 bases from J, leaving 20 bases between. Variable domain in full (rest from reference TRBV28 and TRBJ2-5): DVKVTQSSRYLVKRTGEKVFLECVQDMDHENMFWYRQDPGLGLRLIYFSYDVKMKEKGDIPEGYSVSREKKERFSLILESASTNQTSMYLCASSLPPSPSGETQYFGPGTRLLVL.

This clone has just one count. V and J are TRBV7-8 and TRBJ2-7, with D perhaps TRBD1 (6 bases). Trimming pared 4 bases from V and 3 bases from J, leaving 19 bases between. Looked up from germline, CDR1 is SGHVS and CDR2 is FQNEAQ. There are 16 residues in the CDR3. CDR3 in amino acids: CASSYRGLRGIYEQYF. CDR3 coding DNA: TGTGCCAGCAGCTATAGGGGGTTAAGGGGTATCTACGAGCAGTACTTC.

The rearrangement uses TRBV6-2 or TRBV6-3 and TRBJ1-6, with D possibly TRBD1 on 5 matching bases. Trimming took off 5 bases at V and 9 bases at J, with 20 bases between the two ends. Germline assignment: CDR1 MNHEY and CDR2 SVGEGT. This CDR3 has 16 amino acids. The CDR3 region has the DNA TGTGCCAGCAGTCCACGCCGGTTCGGGGGTGTTTCACCCCTCCACTTT. This sequence encodes CASSPRRFGGVSPLHF.